These 28 T cell receptor beta chains were sequenced from one sample in a study of brain T cells in children with intractable seizures. TCRdb's table, derived via immunoSEQ multiplex PCR, lists solely in-frame clones and lacks some. The table shows tens of thousands of clones, with approximately 94% occurring only once. The material was peripheral blood, obtained at surgery. These receptors all come from a boy under three years old with tuberous sclerosis and intractable seizures.

This rearrangement joins TRBV18 to TRBJ1-2, with D possibly being TRBD1 (6 bases). V was clipped by 0 bases and J by 4 bases, with 12 bases between them. This CDR3 has 15 residues. Germline CDR1 is KGHSH and CDR2 is LQKENI. CDR3 in DNA: TGTGCCAGCTCACCACCGGGGGGGCGCGGCTATGGCTACACCTTC. Amino acid sequence: CASSPPGGRGYGYTF.

The rearrangement uses TRBV27 and TRBJ2-1; TRBD2 is a possible D gene (6 bases). The germline gives CDR1 MNHEY, CDR2 SMNVEV (reference sequence). This CDR3 has 13 amino acids. Trimming removed 1 base at V and 9 bases at J, with 10 bases between. The CDR3 sequence: CASSLFPGLEQFF. In DNA, the CDR3 is TGTGCCAGCAGTTTATTTCCGGGACTTGAGCAGTTCTTC.

The rearrangement links TRBV11-3 to TRBJ2-7, with 8 bases lining up with TRBD2. Trimming cost V 1 base and J 6 bases; bases outside gene matches: 2. Germline V gene sequence: CDR1 SGHNT, CDR2 YENEEA. The CDR3 runs to 13 residues. In DNA form, the CDR3 reads TGTGCCAGCAGCTTAGGGGGACTAGGCGAGCAGTACTTC. This encodes CASSLGGLGEQYF.

The chain uses TRBV7-8 and TRBJ2-1; D unresolved. CDR1 is SGHVS and CDR2 is FQNEAQ in the germline V gene. The CDR3 loop spans 13 amino acids. V was clipped by 6 bases and J by 0 bases, with 6 bases between them. CDR3 sequence (DNA): TGTGCCAGCAGACGGAGCTCCTACAATGAGCAGTTCTTC. This sequence encodes CASRRSSYNEQFF.

The chain is built from TRBV2 and TRBJ2-1, with 11 bases aligning to TRBD2. Looked up from germline, CDR1 is SNHLY and CDR2 is FYNNEI. The CDR3 covers 17 residues. J was trimmed by 0 bases and V by 3 bases; bases with no gene match: 4. In DNA form, the CDR3 reads TGTGCCAGCAGTGATACTAGCGGGAGTCGCTCCTACAATGAGCAGTTCTTC. It translates to CASSDTSGSRSYNEQFF.

The chain couples TRBV5-4 to TRBJ2-3; 8 nucleotides line up with TRBD2. V trimming: 3 bases; J trimming: 9 bases; junction bases outside the gene matches: 12. Germline CDR1 reads SGHNT; CDR2 reads YYREEE (reference sequence). The CDR3 is 15 amino acids. This CDR3 reads CASSSQQRGLVTQYF. CDR3 in DNA: TGTGCCAGCAGCTCCCAGCAACGGGGACTAGTAACGCAGTATTTT.

This chain connects TRBV24-1 to TRBJ1-4, with TRBD1 identical over 9 bases. The CDR3 contains 15 residues. Trimming cost V 4 bases and J 8 bases; bases outside gene matches: 7. Germline V gene data show CDR1 as KGHDR and CDR2 as SFDVKD. The chain's CDR3 is CATSDPGTGYEKLFF. The CDR3 nucleotides are TGTGCCACCAGTGACCCCGGGACAGGGTACGAAAAACTGTTTTTT.

The chain carries TRBV27 and TRBJ1-1; TRBD1 matches at 7 bases. Trimming at V came to 4 bases and at J to 8 bases, leaving 10 bases not matched to a gene. Germline loops: CDR1 MNHEY, CDR2 SMNVEV (reference sequence). There are 14 residues in the CDR3. The CDR3 nucleotides read TGTGCCAGCAGTTCCACCCTAATACAGGGGGAAGCTTTCTTT. Protein product: CASSSTLIQGEAFF.

The chain recombines TRBV19 with TRBJ2-2, with D perhaps matching TRBD1 (5 bases). Trimming removed 7 bases from V and 5 bases from J, with 14 bases in between. This CDR3 spans 14 amino acids. Germline V gene sequence: CDR1 LNHDA, CDR2 SQIVND (reference sequence). CDR3 region: CASIAGWETGELFF. Written as DNA, the CDR3 is TGTGCCAGTATAGCAGGGTGGGAAACCGGGGAGCTGTTTTTT.

V is TRBV7-8 and J is TRBJ2-3; D gene ambiguous. V lost 1 base and J 2 bases, leaving 7 bases between the germline ends. The CDR3 is made up of 14 amino acids. CDR1 is SGHVS and CDR2 is FQNEAQ in the germline V gene. The CDR3 DNA reads as TGTGCCAGCAGCTTAGGGACGGTCACAGATACGCAGTATTTT. Its protein is CASSLGTVTDTQYF.

The sample holds a few counts of this clone. This chain uses TRBV6-5 with TRBJ1-5, with D unclear. V gave up 4 bases and J gave up 2 bases, with 9 bases separating them. Germline CDR1 is MNHEY and CDR2 is SVGAGI. This CDR3 is built from 14 residues. The chain's CDR3 is CASSSGFGNQPQHF. The CDR3 DNA is TGTGCCAGCAGTTCTGGGTTTGGCAATCAGCCCCAGCATTTT.

The rearrangement links TRBV10-3 to TRBJ1-2; D not resolved. From germline, CDR1 is ENHRY and CDR2 SYGVKD. The CDR3 sequence is 14 residues long. Trimming cost V 4 bases and J 6 bases, with 15 bases left between them. CDR3 residues: CAISGLVEVDGYTF. The CDR3 DNA sequence: TGTGCCATCAGTGGACTGGTAGAGGTGGATGGCTACACCTTC.

The chain employs TRBV7-2 and TRBJ2-7; D is possibly TRBD2 (7 bases). The V end was cut by 0 bases, the J end by 5 bases, with 20 bases between. The germline CDR1 and CDR2 sequences are SGHTA and FQGNSA. The CDR3 consists of 17 residues. The CDR3, as DNA: TGTGCCAGCAGCTTAGCGTTTGGGGGGGGCCTATCTGACGAGCAGTACTTC. Translated, it gives CASSLAFGGGLSDEQYF. The complete variable domain, with remaining parts taken from reference TRBV7-2 and TRBJ2-7, reads GAGVSQSPSNKVTEKGKDVELRCDPISGHTALYWYRQSLGQGLEFLIYFQGNSAPDKSGLPSDRFSAERTGGSVSTLTIQRTQQEDSAVYLCASSLAFGGGLSDEQYFGPGTRLTVT.

This clone was seen only a few times. The J gene is TRBJ1-5, the V gene TRBV6-1; TRBD1 agrees at 8 bases. Germline V CDR1 and CDR2: MNHNS, SASEGT. The CDR3 has 14 residues. J gave up 7 bases and V 2 bases, and 4 bases lay outside the gene matches. The CDR3 region is CASSEQGAGQPQHF. The DNA of the CDR3 is TGTGCCAGCAGTGAACAGGGGGCCGGGCAGCCCCAGCATTTT.

Here the CDR3 DNA reads TGTGCCTGGAAGGGGGGGGGCACTGAAGCTTTCTTT. It encodes CAWKGGGTEAFF. V is TRBV30 and J is TRBJ1-1; TRBD1 might be the D (6 bases). Trimming took 4 bases from V and 4 from J, leaving 10 bases between them. The germline gives CDR1 GTSNPN, CDR2 SVGIG (reference sequence). The CDR3 totals 12 residues.

The rearrangement uses TRBV28 and TRBJ1-1, with TRBD1 matching over 8 bases. V shed 6 bases, J shed 5 bases, and the junction held 8 bases outside the gene matches. The CDR3 spans 14 residues. In germline, CDR1 is MDHEN, CDR2 SYDVKM. The CDR3 spells CASSYGQGRTEAFF. CDR3 nucleotide sequence: TGTGCCAGCAGCTATGGACAGGGCAGGACTGAAGCTTTCTTT.

This chain joins TRBV7-8 and TRBJ2-5; TRBD2 might be the D (6 bases). Trimming took 5 bases from V and 1 from J, leaving 17 bases between them. In germline, CDR1 is SGHVS, CDR2 FQNEAQ. The CDR3 runs to 16 residues. Here the CDR3 reads CASSLARLALQETQYF. CDR3 nucleotide sequence: TGTGCCAGCAGCCTCGCCCGTCTAGCGCTCCAAGAGACCCAGTACTTC.

V and J are TRBV24-1 and TRBJ2-3; 7 positions match TRBD2. Unmatched junction bases numbered 9, after V lost 6 bases and J lost 1 base. The germline gives CDR1 KGHDR, CDR2 SFDVKD. The length of the CDR3 is 16 residues. CDR3 nucleotide sequence: TGTGCCACCAGTCTCGGACGGGGGGAACGCACAGATACGCAGTATTTT. It translates to CATSLGRGERTDTQYF.

The rearrangement uses TRBV30 and TRBJ2-7; 7 bases line up with TRBD1. This CDR3 has 13 residues. V lost 0 bases and J lost 4; bases outside the gene matches: 3. The germline V gene has CDR1 GTSNPN and CDR2 SVGIG (reference sequence). In DNA, the CDR3 is TGTGCCTGGAGTGTCGACAGGGATTACGAGCAGTACTTC. This gives the protein CAWSVDRDYEQYF.

This rearrangement joins TRBV7-9 to TRBJ2-4; D gene uncertain. V was shortened by 0 bases and J by 8 bases, with 11 bases between the two germline ends. From germline, CDR1 is SEHNR and CDR2 FQNEAQ (reference sequence). The CDR3 totals 14 residues. The CDR3 here is CASSLALGSHIQYF. The CDR3 DNA sequence: TGTGCCAGCAGCTTAGCGCTGGGCTCGCACATTCAGTACTTC.

The rearrangement uses TRBV6-5 and TRBJ2-7; TRBD1 agrees at 11 bases. The CDR3 has 12 residues. Germline lookup yields CDR1 MNHEY and CDR2 SVGAGI. The J segment lost 4 bases and the V segment lost 10 bases, leaving 3 bases of the junction unmatched. DNA for the CDR3: TGTGCCACTGGACAGGGGGCATACGAGCAGTACTTC. Its translation is CATGQGAYEQYF.

The chain's CDR3 is CASTVTGTEAFF. CDR3 coding DNA: TGTGCCAGTACTGTAACAGGGACTGAAGCTTTCTTT. V is TRBV19 and J is TRBJ1-1, with D tentatively TRBD1 (6 bases). The germline CDR1 and CDR2 sequences are LNHDA and SQIVND (reference sequence). This CDR3 comprises 12 residues. Between the trimmed V and J ends, which lost 7 bases and 5 bases, there was a span of 11 bases.

This clone was seen once. The V gene is TRBV15, the J gene TRBJ2-1; 7 bases line up with TRBD2. The V segment lost 0 bases and the J segment 7 bases; nucleotides outside the gene matches: 3. Germline V lookup: CDR1 LNHNV, CDR2 YYDKDF (reference sequence). The CDR3 is 14 amino acids. This chain's CDR3 is CATSRDWGGNEQFF. DNA of the CDR3: TGTGCCACCAGCAGAGATTGGGGGGGTAATGAGCAGTTCTTC.

The chain couples TRBV11-3 to TRBJ1-1; perhaps TRBD1 as D (6 bases). V shed 4 bases and J shed 2 bases, with 11 bases lying between them. Germline V gives CDR1 SGHNT, CDR2 YENEEA. CDR3 size: 14 residues. The CDR3 spells CASSSGTRNTEAFF. CDR3 nucleotides: TGTGCCAGCAGCTCCGGGACACGTAACACTGAAGCTTTCTTT.

The chain couples TRBV9 to TRBJ2-1; 9 positions match TRBD2. The ends lost 4 bases at V and 2 bases at J; junction bases unmatched: 7. The CDR3 is made up of 16 amino acids. Germline-derived CDR1 and CDR2 are SGDLS and YYNGEE. The CDR3, as DNA: TGTGCCAGCAGCCCTGGATCTAGCGGGGCCTACAATGAGCAGTTCTTC. Amino acid sequence: CASSPGSSGAYNEQFF.

The chain carries TRBV23-1 and TRBJ2-7; D might be TRBD1 (6 bases). TRBV23-1 is an open reading frame whose function is uncertain. Trimming took off 4 bases at V and 3 bases at J, with 19 bases between the two ends. This CDR3 region has 16 residues. CDR3 sequence reads: CASSPDDRSNYYEQYF. The CDR3, as DNA: TGCGCCAGCAGTCCAGACGACAGGTCTAACTACTACGAGCAGTACTTC.

The CDR3 spells CASSQLLAGGPDTGELFF. The CDR3 DNA reads TGTGCCAGCAGCCAACTACTAGCGGGAGGGCCCGACACCGGGGAGCTGTTTTTT. The chain combines TRBV4-2 with TRBJ2-2; 13 bases agree with TRBD2. In germline, CDR1 is LGHNA, CDR2 YNFKEQ. The J segment lost 3 bases and the V segment lost 2 bases, leaving 6 bases of the junction unmatched. CDR3 length: 18 amino acids.

The chain combines TRBV14 with TRBJ1-1; no reliable D call. The CDR3 runs to 19 residues. Germline V gene sequence: CDR1 SGHDN, CDR2 FVKESK. The ends were cut back, 0 bases at V and 0 bases at J, with 20 bases in the middle. CDR3 coding DNA: TGTGCCAGCAGCCAAGAGTCGCTGCTACTTGAGCCCATGAACACTGAAGCTTTCTTT. Residues: CASSQESLLLEPMNTEAFF. The variable domain in full, completed from reference TRBV14 and TRBJ1-1, reads EAGVTQFPSHSVIEKGQTVTLRCDPISGHDNLYWYRRVMGKEIKFLLHFVKESKQDESGMPNNRFLAERTGGTYSTLKVQPAELEDSGVYFCASSQESLLLEPMNTEAFFGQGTRLTVV.